This TCR beta chain stems from a study of T cells after posttransplantation cyclophosphamide. Methotrexate plus calcineurin inhibitor accompanied controls' myeloablative marrow transplants; sampling was 1 year later. Germline V gives CDR1 SEHNR, CDR2 FQNEAQ (reference sequence). The CDR3 spans 15 residues. J lost 4 bases, V lost 5 bases, and 10 bases had no gene match. Data came from immunoSEQ multiplex PCR; TCRdb stores just in-frame clones and leaves some out. The profile shows about 21,000 clones, just over 85% of them singletons. The clonotype comes from a female patient under 45 who received an allogeneic stem cell transplant from an unrelated donor, was CMV-positive, and had acute and chronic GVHD. Certain T cells may be donor cells from the graft. This chain joins TRBV7-9 and TRBJ1-1, with 7 bases identical to TRBD1. The sequencing used PBMCs, collected about 360 days after allogeneic stem cell transplant with calcineurin inhibitor and methotrexate. This chain's CDR3 is CASSAQGQTGTEAFF. As DNA, the CDR3 is TGTGCCAGCAGCGCCCAGGGACAGACGGGCACTGAAGCTTTCTTT.